These 2 T cell receptor beta chains came from one sample sequenced in a study of T-cell memory formation after mild COVID-19. TCRdb recomputed calls from the 5' RACE reads with MiXCR, one row per CDR3 protein. This table holds a few hundred thousand distinct CDR3 sequences, around 8% found once. Sample: PBMCs or a T cell subset sorted from them (not recorded which). The source of these receptors is a man aged 18 to 30 who had mild COVID-19 (a few samples of this study predate the infection). Cell type and time point are not known.

The chain is built from TRBV12-3 or TRBV12-4 and TRBJ2-7; 9 bases fit TRBD1. There are 14 residues in the CDR3. V shed 5 bases and J 2 bases; nucleotides not matched to a gene: 4. The CDR3 sequence: CASSTQGATYEQYF. CDR3 DNA: TGTGCCAGCAGTACACAGGGGGCAACCTACGAGCAGTACTTC.

This clonotype has ten or more counts. The V gene is TRBV7-9, the J gene TRBJ1-1, with D possibly matching TRBD1 (6 bases). Germline V gene sequence: CDR1 SEHNR, CDR2 FQNEAQ (reference sequence). This CDR3 is built from 12 residues. V was shortened by 4 bases and J by 7 bases, with 10 bases between the two germline ends. The CDR3 bases are TGTGCCAGCAGCTCTTACAGGGATGAAGCTTTCTTT. Translation: CASSSYRDEAFF. Full variable domain (remainder filled in from reference TRBV7-9 and TRBJ1-1): DTGVSQNPRHKITKRGQNVTFRCDPISEHNRLYWYRQTLGQGPEFLTYFQNEAQLEKSRLLSDRFSAERPKGSFSTLEIQRTEQGDSAMYLCASSSYRDEAFFGQGTRLTVV.